Presented here are 29 T cell receptor beta chains from one specimen sequenced in a study of blood T cells in healthy people across ages. Primers used in a second PCR of about 7 to 12 cycles were a sample-barcoded 5' primer and a J-beta primer mix. MiXCR, run by TCRdb on the 5' RACE reads, gives a single entry per CDR3 protein. In the table there are approximately 810,000 distinct CDR3 sequences, under 30% of which are singletons. Material: blood. The receptors derive from an elderly woman in good health.

This chain joins TRBV20-1 and TRBJ1-5; D unresolved. This CDR3 comprises 14 residues. V lost 0 bases, J lost 7 bases, and 13 bases lay in between. Germline V gene sequence: CDR1 DFQATT, CDR2 SNEGSKA (reference sequence). This CDR3 is CSARDGVPDQPQHF. In nucleotides, the CDR3 is TGCAGTGCTAGAGATGGGGTTCCGGACCAGCCCCAGCATTTT.

On this clonotype itself: A much larger clone sits a single nucleotide away, making a read error possible. The chain links TRBV20-1 to TRBJ2-3; 8 bases match TRBD1. CDR1 is DFQATT and CDR2 is SNEGSKA in the germline V gene (reference sequence). The CDR3 length is 15 residues. This CDR3 is CSARDHGQGPHTQCF. Written as DNA, the CDR3 is TGCAGTGCTAGAGATCACGGACAGGGTCCTCATACGCAGTGTTTT.

Regarding this clonotype: A read error may be the cause here, since a much bigger clone is one base away. The chain combines TRBV10-3 with TRBJ2-1, with a weak D call TRBD2 (6 bases). The CDR3 spans 15 residues. Germline CDR1 reads ENHRY; CDR2 reads SYGVKD. The V end was cut by 3 bases, the J end by 2 bases, with 11 bases between. CDR3 DNA: TGTGCCATCAGTGACCCTGGGACTGCCTACAATGAGCAGTTCTTC. It specifies CAISDPGTAYNEQFF.

This clonotype has ten or more counts. The rearrangement joins TRBV12-3 or TRBV12-4 to TRBJ2-1, with D perhaps TRBD2 (7 bases). The germline V and J ends were trimmed by 4 bases and 4 bases, with 26 bases remaining between them. The CDR3 length is 19 residues. CDR3 region: CASSSLQRPREGVYNEQFF. CDR3 nucleotide sequence: TGTGCCAGCAGTTCCCTCCAACGACCCAGGGAGGGGGTTTACAATGAGCAGTTCTTC.

Turning to this clonotype: The missing conserved phenylalanine or tryptophan at the end of this CDR3 makes a read error likely. V is TRBV15 and J is TRBJ2-7; D might be TRBD1 (6 bases). The J call may be faulty, since TRBJ2-5 better matches the DNA end. This CDR3 has 15 residues. Germline V gene data show CDR1 as LNHNV and CDR2 as YYDKDF (reference sequence). The CDR3 region is CATSGGQLVQETQYC. The DNA for the CDR3 is TGTGCCACCAGCGGGGGCCAACTAGTACAAGAGACCCAGTACTGC.

In this sample, this clonotype turned up many times. This chain connects TRBV20-1 to TRBJ1-2; tentatively, D is TRBD1 (5 bases). The CDR3 runs to 14 residues. Germline CDR1 reads DFQATT; CDR2 reads SNEGSKA (reference sequence). V shed 0 bases and J shed 6 bases, with 14 bases lying between them. The CDR3 loop is CSARDLRTRNGYTF. Here the CDR3 DNA reads TGCAGTGCTAGAGATCTCCGGACACGGAATGGCTACACCTTC.

This clonotype was counted between two and nine times. The chain uses TRBV5-4 and TRBJ2-3; no clear D. Trimming took off 3 bases at V and 3 bases at J, with 20 bases between the two ends. Germline V gives CDR1 SGHNT, CDR2 YYREEE (reference sequence). The CDR3 is made up of 17 amino acids. The CDR3 here is CASSSRATGPTTDTQYF. For the CDR3, the DNA is TGTGCCAGCAGCTCCCGGGCCACTGGGCCGACTACAGATACGCAGTATTTT.

This clonotype has a count of ten or more. This sequence joins TRBV6-5 and TRBJ2-7, with D possibly TRBD1 on 6 matching bases. This CDR3 is 14 amino acids long. Germline CDR1 and CDR2: MNHEY and SVGAGI. Trimming removed 6 bases at V and 3 bases at J, with 15 bases between. In DNA form, the CDR3 reads TGTGCCAGCAGATCCTCAGGGGTGGTCTACGAGCAGTACTTC. This encodes CASRSSGVVYEQYF.

This clonotype was seen a few times. This chain joins TRBV7-6 and TRBJ2-3, with 9 bases aligning to TRBD2. The CDR3 is 16 amino acids. CDR1 SGHVS and CDR2 FNYEAQ come from the germline V gene. The J segment lost 3 bases and the V segment lost 0 bases, leaving 4 bases of the junction unmatched. The CDR3 region is CASSLAGGGATDTQYF. CDR3 DNA: TGTGCCAGCAGCTTAGCAGGCGGGGGGGCGACAGATACGCAGTATTTT.

The rearrangement uses TRBV15 and TRBJ2-7, with D possibly TRBD2 on 6 matching bases. This CDR3 is 14 amino acids long. V gave up 1 base and J gave up 3 bases, with 10 bases separating them. The germline V gene encodes CDR1 LNHNV and CDR2 YYDKDF (reference sequence). Here the CDR3 DNA reads TGTGCCACCAGCAGAGCCGGGGGATACTACGAGCAGTACTTC. Translating it yields CATSRAGGYYEQYF.

As regards this clonotype: A much larger clone lies one base from this, so it may be a read error. The J gene is TRBJ1-5, the V gene TRBV6-5; 8 bases fit TRBD1. In germline, CDR1 is MNHEY, CDR2 SVGAGI. The CDR3 sequence is 13 residues long. CDR3 in DNA: TGTGCCAGCAATTACAGGGGGATGGAACCCCAGCATTTT. Translated, it gives CASNYRGMEPQHF.

This clonotype was seen many times. The DNA for the CDR3 is TGTGCCAGCAGCTTCGCCGACAACAGGGACCATAATGAAAAACTGTTTTTT. Encoded protein: CASSFADNRDHNEKLFF. The V call is TRBV7-9, the J call TRBJ1-4, with D possibly matching TRBD1 (6 bases). Trimming took off 3 bases at V and 4 bases at J, with 18 bases between the two ends. The CDR3 has 17 amino acids. In germline, CDR1 is SEHNR, CDR2 FQNEAQ (reference sequence).

V and J are TRBV30 and TRBJ1-6; the match to TRBD1 covers 9 bases. The V gene end was trimmed by 0 bases and the J gene end by 7 bases; junction bases not matched to a gene: 7. The CDR3 sequence is 16 residues long. CDR1 and CDR2 (germline): GTSNPN, SVGIG (reference sequence). The CDR3 sequence is CAWSVRYRGQNSPLHF. Here the CDR3 DNA reads TGTGCCTGGAGTGTTCGCTACAGGGGGCAGAATTCACCCCTCCACTTT.

The chain joins TRBV4-3 to TRBJ1-1; 7 bases agree with TRBD1. CDR1 is LGHNA, CDR2 YSLEER, per germline. The CDR3 is 15 residues long. J gave up 10 bases and V 3 bases, and 14 bases lay outside the gene matches. The CDR3 protein is CASSQIGVGAGGAFF. The CDR3 DNA reads TGCGCCAGCAGCCAGATAGGGGTCGGAGCAGGGGGAGCTTTCTTT.

This clonotype was found many times. The genes are TRBV14 and TRBJ2-5; 12 bases align to TRBD2. Germline trimming cut 4 bases from V and 2 bases from J; bases unmatched to any gene: 11. The CDR3 contains 18 residues. The germline CDR1 and CDR2 sequences are SGHDN and FVKESK. CDR3 in DNA: TGTGCCAGCAGCCCCTGGAGGACTAGCGGGGTGGGGCAAGAGACCCAGTACTTC. Translating it yields CASSPWRTSGVGQETQYF.

Here the CDR3 reads CASSQVGRVFNEQYF. CDR3 DNA sequence: TGTGCCAGCAGCCAGGTTGGCAGGGTTTTCAATGAGCAGTACTTC. This chain uses TRBV7-2 with TRBJ2-4; the D gene is possibly TRBD1 (5 bases). The V end lost 5 bases, the J end lost 13 bases, and 24 bases lay between the germline ends. The CDR3 covers 15 residues. The germline gives CDR1 SGHTA, CDR2 FQGNSA.

About this clonotype itself: This sequence may be a read error, since a much larger clone differs from it by one base. V usage is TRBV20-1 and J usage is TRBJ2-3, with TRBD2 matching over 11 bases. The CDR3 runs to 16 residues. Trimming cost V 3 bases and J 2 bases; bases outside gene matches: 7. Per germline, CDR1 DFQATT and CDR2 SNEGSKA (reference sequence). The CDR3 is CSASERLAGITDTQYF. CDR3 coding DNA: TGCAGTGCTAGTGAACGACTAGCGGGGATCACAGATACGCAGTATTTT.

This clonotype occurred a few times. The rearrangement links TRBV7-6 to TRBJ2-3; D unresolved. There are 18 residues in the CDR3. The ends were cut back, 5 bases at V and 0 bases at J, with 21 bases in the middle. Germline V gene data show CDR1 as SGHVS and CDR2 as FNYEAQ. CDR3 nucleotides: TGTGCCAGCAGCCCGAGAGGACGGAGAAGATTGAGCACAGATACGCAGTATTTT. It yields the protein CASSPRGRRRLSTDTQYF.

Ten or more counts support this clonotype. The rearrangement uses TRBV12-3 or TRBV12-4 and TRBJ2-7, with 7 bases fitting TRBD2. J gave up 3 bases and V 5 bases, and 4 bases lay outside the gene matches. The CDR3 is made up of 13 amino acids. CDR3 residues: CASSRSGVYEQYF. The CDR3 DNA follows: TGTGCCAGCAGTCGAAGCGGGGTCTACGAGCAGTACTTC.

Details on this clonotype: Since a much larger clone is just one base distant, this may be a read error. The chain combines TRBV7-2 with TRBJ2-7, with 10 bases that match TRBD2. CDR3 length equals 17 residues. The trim removed 5 bases at V and 12 bases at J, leaving 22 bases unmatched. CDR1 SGHTA and CDR2 FQGNSA come from the germline V gene. The CDR3 loop is CASSRKTSGDPEETPYF. The CDR3 DNA follows: TGTGCCAGCAGCCGTAAAACTAGCGGGGATCCGGAGGAGACCCCGTACTTC.

This clonotype was observed many times. The genes are TRBV7-2 and TRBJ1-1, with D uncertain. Deletions cut 2 bases from V and 1 base from J, with 5 bases between. Germline V lookup: CDR1 SGHTA, CDR2 FQGNSA. This CDR3 has 13 amino acids. In DNA, the CDR3 is TGTGCCAGCAGCTTATGGGGGAACACTGAAGCTTTCTTT. It yields the protein CASSLWGNTEAFF. The complete variable domain, with remaining parts taken from reference TRBV7-2 and TRBJ1-1, reads GAGVSQSPSNKVTEKGKDVELRCDPISGHTALYWYRQSLGQGLEFLIYFQGNSAPDKSGLPSDRFSAERTGGSVSTLTIQRTQQEDSAVYLCASSLWGNTEAFFGQGTRLTVV.

The sample holds many counts of this clonotype. The V and J genes are TRBV11-2 and TRBJ2-5; weak D call: TRBD1 (6 bases). The CDR3 is made up of 14 amino acids. Trimming took 1 base from V and 2 from J, leaving 8 bases between them. Germline loops: CDR1 SGHAT, CDR2 FQNNGV. The chain's CDR3 is CASSLGRGQETQYF. The CDR3 DNA reads as TGTGCCAGCAGCTTAGGAAGGGGGCAAGAGACCCAGTACTTC.

This clonotype was found many times. The CDR3 loop is CASSPDRILREQYF. CDR3 nucleotides: TGTGCCAGCAGTCCCGACAGAATCCTACGGGAGCAGTACTTC. The chain joins TRBV12-3 or TRBV12-4 to TRBJ2-7, with D possibly being TRBD1 (5 bases). V was trimmed by 5 bases and J by 7 bases, leaving 18 bases between them. The CDR3 has 14 residues.

This chain connects TRBV5-1 to TRBJ2-6; D remains ambiguous. Germline CDR1 and CDR2: SGHRS and YFSETQ. CDR3 length equals 16 residues. With 3 bases removed from V and 0 bases from J, the gap between germline ends came to 10 bases. The CDR3, as DNA: TGCGCCAGCAGCTCTTCGACGCTCTCTGGGGCCAACGTCCTGACTTTC. Translated, it gives CASSSSTLSGANVLTF.

As for this clonotype: At one end the junction does not follow the germline gene, possibly because of a read error. This chain links TRBV7-9 with TRBJ1-1; unclear D gene. The CDR3 loop spans 13 amino acids. Germline CDR1 SEHNR, CDR2 FQNEAQ (reference sequence). This CDR3 reads CAGSLRSRVEAFF. As DNA, the CDR3 is TGTGCCGGCAGCTTACGGAGTCGTGTTGAAGCTTTCTTT. Full variable domain (rest looked up from reference TRBV7-9 and TRBJ1-1): DTGVSQNPRHKITKRGQNVTFRCDPISEHNRLYWYRQTLGQGPEFLTYFQNEAQLEKSRLLSDRFSAERPKGSFSTLEIQRTEQGDSAMYLCAGSLRSRVEAFFGQGTRLTVV.

This clonotype appeared many times. The V call is TRBV28, the J call TRBJ2-7, with 8 bases fitting TRBD2. This CDR3 spans 15 amino acids. Germline CDR1 is MDHEN and CDR2 is SYDVKM. Germline trimming cut 6 bases from V and 3 bases from J; bases unmatched to any gene: 10. CDR3 nucleotides: TGTGCCAGCAGGACCGGGACTAGTGGAGGCTACGAGCAGTACTTC. Translation gives CASRTGTSGGYEQYF. The complete variable domain, with remaining parts taken from reference TRBV28 and TRBJ2-7, reads DVKVTQSSRYLVKRTGEKVFLECVQDMDHENMFWYRQDPGLGLRLIYFSYDVKMKEKGDIPEGYSVSREKKERFSLILESASTNQTSMYLCASRTGTSGGYEQYFGPGTRLTVT.

Of note for this clonotype: With a much larger clone just one base away, this may be a read error. This chain uses TRBV7-2 with TRBJ2-5; maybe TRBD1 (6 bases). Germline V gives CDR1 SGHTA, CDR2 FQGNSA. This CDR3 spans 13 amino acids. Written as DNA, the CDR3 is TGTGCCGGCAGCTTCCACAGGGAAGAGACCCAGTACTTC. It yields the protein CAGSFHREETQYF.

The CDR3 protein is CASSQGSRATGELFF. The DNA of the CDR3 is TGTGCCAGCAGCCAAGGGTCCAGGGCGACCGGGGAGCTGTTTTTT. This rearrangement joins TRBV14 to TRBJ2-2; possibly TRBD1 for D (5 bases). The CDR3 is made up of 15 amino acids. Per the germline V gene, CDR1 is SGHDN and CDR2 is FVKESK. V lost 1 base to trimming and J lost 5 bases, with 11 bases between them.

This clonotype has just a few counts. The chain couples TRBV7-2 to TRBJ2-3; D unresolved. This CDR3 comprises 16 residues. V dropped 1 base and J dropped 2 bases, with 13 bases sitting between them. Germline CDR1 SGHTA, CDR2 FQGNSA. The CDR3 is CASSLGLGHSTDTQYF. CDR3 coding DNA: TGTGCCAGCAGCTTAGGGTTAGGCCACTCCACAGATACGCAGTATTTT. The complete variable domain, with remaining parts taken from reference TRBV7-2 and TRBJ2-3, reads GAGVSQSPSNKVTEKGKDVELRCDPISGHTALYWYRQSLGQGLEFLIYFQGNSAPDKSGLPSDRFSAERTGGSVSTLTIQRTQQEDSAVYLCASSLGLGHSTDTQYFGPGTRLTVL.